This paragraph reports one TCR beta chain. This specimen belongs to a study of blood T cell repertoires in COVID-19. Turning to the study itself: Spain, Italy and the United States supplied samples that represented acute and convalescent COVID-19.

TCRdb keeps only in-frame clones here, not all; method: immunoSEQ multiplex PCR. Of 55,000 to 80,000 clones listed, more than 75% are singletons. This CDR3 is 15 amino acids long. The germline CDR1 and CDR2 sequences are LNHDA and SQIVND (reference sequence). Unmatched junction bases numbered 5, after V lost 3 bases and J lost 2 bases. V gene TRBV19 combines with J gene TRBJ2-3; 7 positions match TRBD2. This receptor was identified in a human donor in a cohort sampled during active COVID-19. Sequencing was performed on peripheral blood. The CDR3 sequence: CASSIGGVLTDTQYF. CDR3 in DNA: TGTGCCAGTAGTATTGGGGGGGTCCTCACAGATACGCAGTATTTT.